Shown below are 23 T cell receptor beta chains from a single sample sequenced in a study of low-dose radiotherapy and immunotherapy resistance in tumors. Time point given: after trial treatment. Treatment indicated: LDRT plus nivolumab, ipilimumab, low-dose cyclophosphamide and aspirin (RACIN trial). Both TCRalpha and TCRbeta chains were reverse transcribed with V-gene-specific primers. With a V-primer adapter and a constant-region primer, TCRs were amplified for around 21 PCR cycles. TCRdb re-derived calls from the reads in MiXCR, one entry per CDR3 protein. Of tens of thousands of distinct CDR3 sequences listed, around 25% are singletons. This specimen consisted of PBMCs, obtained after low-dose radiotherapy plus immunotherapy. The receptors were gathered from a male donor with prostate cancer.

This clonotype was seen ten or more times. The V and J genes are TRBV27 and TRBJ1-1; possibly TRBD1 for D (6 bases). Germline CDR1 is MNHEY and CDR2 is SMNVEV (reference sequence). Trimming left V 1 base short and J 5 bases short, with 17 bases between. The CDR3 sequence is 16 residues long. The CDR3 nucleotides are TGTGCCAGCAGTTTATTGGGAGGGGGGGTACGGACTGAAGCTTTCTTT. Residues: CASSLLGGGVRTEAFF.

Ten or more counts support this clonotype. The rearrangement links TRBV14 to TRBJ2-2; maybe TRBD2 (5 bases). CDR3 size: 16 residues. Trimming pared 4 bases from V and 4 bases from J, leaving 16 bases between. The V gene's germline CDR1 is SGHDN and CDR2 FVKESK. The CDR3 DNA sequence: TGTGCCAGCAGCCCCACCCGCGGGTTAGGCACCGGGGAGCTGTTTTTT. Protein product: CASSPTRGLGTGELFF. Variable domain in full (rest from reference TRBV14 and TRBJ2-2): EAGVTQFPSHSVIEKGQTVTLRCDPISGHDNLYWYRRVMGKEIKFLLHFVKESKQDESGMPNNRFLAERTGGTYSTLKVQPAELEDSGVYFCASSPTRGLGTGELFFGEGSRLTVL.

This clonotype was counted many times. The rearrangement uses TRBV28 and TRBJ2-1; weak D call: TRBD2 (5 bases). Between the trimmed V and J ends, which lost 4 bases and 0 bases, there was a span of 10 bases. Germline CDR1 reads MDHEN; CDR2 reads SYDVKM. This CDR3 has 15 amino acids. Here the CDR3 reads CASSSTSRSYNEQFF. The CDR3 nucleotides are TGTGCCAGCAGTTCAACTAGTCGCTCCTACAATGAGCAGTTCTTC. The whole variable domain, filled in from reference TRBV28 and TRBJ2-1, reads DVKVTQSSRYLVKRTGEKVFLECVQDMDHENMFWYRQDPGLGLRLIYFSYDVKMKEKGDIPEGYSVSREKKERFSLILESASTNQTSMYLCASSSTSRSYNEQFFGPGTRLTVL.

This clonotype was seen ten or more times. The chain has TRBV12-3 or TRBV12-4 and TRBJ1-5; 7 bases are a match to TRBD1. CDR3 length: 14 residues. Trimming cost V 4 bases and J 2 bases; bases outside gene matches: 2. DNA of the CDR3: TGTGCCAGCAGTTCAGACAGGGGCAATCAGCCCCAGCATTTT. Amino acid sequence: CASSSDRGNQPQHF.

This clonotype was counted ten times or more. This chain connects TRBV5-1 to TRBJ2-6; maybe TRBD2 (5 bases). The CDR3 length is 18 residues. Germline assignment: CDR1 SGHRS and CDR2 YFSETQ. V was pared by 2 bases and J by 1 base, with 16 bases between. Written as DNA, the CDR3 is TGCGCCAGCAGCTTATTTGGGAGAATCGGTTCTGGGGCCAACGTCCTGACTTTC. Its protein product is CASSLFGRIGSGANVLTF.

This chain connects TRBV2 to TRBJ2-7; D not resolved. In germline, CDR1 is SNHLY, CDR2 FYNNEI. V dropped 4 bases and J dropped 2 bases, with 0 bases sitting between them. The CDR3 has 10 residues. The CDR3 loop reads CASSAYEQYF. The CDR3 coding sequence is TGTGCCAGCAGTGCCTACGAGCAGTACTTC.

At least ten counts were recorded for this clonotype. This sequence joins TRBV2 and TRBJ2-5, with 8 positions matching TRBD1. This CDR3 is built from 14 residues. V shed 6 bases and J 1 base; nucleotides not matched to a gene: 4. Germline V gene data show CDR1 as SNHLY and CDR2 as FYNNEI. The CDR3 here is CASRVTGGQETQYF. The DNA of the CDR3 is TGTGCCAGCAGGGTTACAGGGGGCCAAGAGACCCAGTACTTC.

Here the CDR3 reads CASSQDRTGKIGKNIQYF. The CDR3 DNA reads TGTGCCAGCAGCCAAGATCGGACAGGGAAAATAGGCAAAAACATTCAGTACTTC. The chain uses TRBV4-2 and TRBJ2-4, with 8 bases matching TRBD1. Germline CDR1 LGHNA, CDR2 YNFKEQ. The CDR3 runs to 18 residues. V lost 0 bases, J lost 3 bases, and 10 bases stayed unmatched.

This clonotype was seen many times. This chain connects TRBV7-2 to TRBJ1-1; no reliable D call. This CDR3 has 14 amino acids. CDR1 and CDR2 (germline): SGHTA, FQGNSA. V gave up 5 bases and J gave up 1 base, with 11 bases separating them. The chain's CDR3 is CASSPSTQNTEAFF. CDR3 in DNA: TGTGCCAGCAGCCCCTCGACCCAGAACACTGAAGCTTTCTTT.

This clonotype was picked up many times. The rearrangement uses TRBV25-1 and TRBJ2-7; D unclear. The CDR3 runs to 12 residues. The V end was cut by 10 bases, the J end by 3 bases, with 13 bases between. CDR1 and CDR2 (germline): MGHDK, SYGVNS. The DNA of the CDR3 is TGTGCCACCACACAAGGGATCTACGAGCAGTACTTC. Protein: CATTQGIYEQYF.

The V gene is TRBV19, the J gene TRBJ2-1; 8 bases agree with TRBD2. V was clipped by 1 base and J by 9 bases; unmatched bases: 8. Germline V gene sequence: CDR1 LNHDA, CDR2 SQIVND (reference sequence). The CDR3 length is 15 residues. CDR3 region: CASSIVSNGRVEQFF. DNA of the CDR3: TGTGCCAGTAGTATAGTATCAAACGGGAGGGTTGAGCAGTTCTTC.

The V gene is TRBV5-1, the J gene TRBJ1-4; 9 positions agree with TRBD1. Germline trimming cut 3 bases from V and 5 bases from J; bases unmatched to any gene: 5. The CDR3 spans 15 residues. Germline V gene data show CDR1 as SGHRS and CDR2 as YFSETQ. This chain's CDR3 is CASSWEGQGNEKLFF. The CDR3 nucleotides are TGCGCCAGCAGCTGGGAGGGACAGGGAAATGAAAAACTGTTTTTT.

This chain links TRBV6-2 or TRBV6-3 with TRBJ2-2; D possibly corresponds to TRBD2 (6 bases). Per germline, CDR1 MNHEY and CDR2 SVGEGT. The V end lost 5 bases, the J end lost 0 bases, and 22 bases lay between the germline ends. This CDR3 contains 19 residues. The CDR3 DNA follows: TGTGCCAGCAGTGAAGGTGGGGCTAGCGCATATTCGAACACCGGGGAGCTGTTTTTT. It codes for CASSEGGASAYSNTGELFF.

This clonotype was recorded many times. The V gene is TRBV29-1, the J gene TRBJ2-7; D might be TRBD1 (6 bases). Trimming removed 1 base from V and 6 bases from J, with 13 bases in between. The CDR3 is 13 amino acids. Germline V gene lookup returns CDR1 SQVTM and CDR2 ANQGSEA. The CDR3 nucleotides are TGCAGCGTTGAAGGTAGCAGGGGTGGCGAGCAGTACTTC. It encodes CSVEGSRGGEQYF.

The sample holds many counts of this clonotype. The CDR3 coding sequence is TGCGCCAGCAGCCAAGATTTGGGACACGCATCCGAAGCTTTCTTT. Translation gives CASSQDLGHASEAFF. The chain carries TRBV4-1 and TRBJ1-1, with D possibly TRBD1 on 6 matching bases. The V gene lost 0 bases and the J gene lost 8 bases, with 16 bases spanning the gap. Germline loops: CDR1 MGHRA, CDR2 YSYEKL. CDR3 length: 15 residues.

This clonotype was picked up many times. V and J are TRBV24-1 and TRBJ2-3, with unresolved D. The CDR3 extends over 13 amino acids. Between the trimmed V and J ends, which lost 4 bases and 6 bases, there was a span of 10 bases. Per the germline V gene, CDR1 is KGHDR and CDR2 is SFDVKD. The CDR3 loop reads CATSEGNPDTQYF. The CDR3 DNA follows: TGTGCCACCAGTGAAGGGAACCCCGATACGCAGTATTTT.

This clonotype came up many times. This chain links TRBV28 with TRBJ1-1, with a weak D call TRBD1 (5 bases). Per germline, CDR1 MDHEN and CDR2 SYDVKM. Trimming left V 1 base short and J 4 bases short, with 10 bases between. The CDR3 sequence is 14 residues long. CDR3 protein: CASSLSGGSTEAFF. Here the CDR3 DNA reads TGTGCCAGCAGTTTATCGGGGGGTAGCACTGAAGCTTTCTTT.

In its sample, this clonotype ranks as medium-sized. The chain couples TRBV5-4 to TRBJ2-7; 7 positions agree with TRBD2. The CDR3 extends over 15 amino acids. Trimming took 4 bases from V and 0 from J; bases not matched to a gene: 7. The germline gives CDR1 SGHNT, CDR2 YYREEE (reference sequence). The CDR3 DNA follows: TGTGCCAGCAGCCAGATCGGGGGGTCCTCCTACGAGCAGTACTTC. Translation: CASSQIGGSSYEQYF.

For this clonotype: With only one base between it and a far larger clone, this is likely a read error. The chain links TRBV5-1 to TRBJ2-1; 11 bases fit TRBD1. CDR1 is SGHRS and CDR2 is YFSETQ in the germline V gene. The CDR3 totals 15 residues. V shed 3 bases and J 10 bases; nucleotides not matched to a gene: 9. CDR3 loop: CASSSDRGRVHEQFF. The CDR3 coding sequence is TGCGCCAGCAGCTCGGACAGGGGGCGCGTCCACGAGCAGTTCTTC. Based on the CDR3 plus reference TRBV5-1 and TRBJ2-1, the full variable domain is KAGVTQTPRYLIKTRGQQVTLSCSPISGHRSVSWYQQTPGQGLQFLFEYFSETQRNKGNFPGRFSGRQFSNSRSEMNVSTLELGDSALYLCASSSDRGRVHEQFFGPGTRLTVL.

The chain combines TRBV13 with TRBJ2-1; TRBD2 matches 10 bases. Germline V gene lookup returns CDR1 PRHDT and CDR2 FYEKMQ (reference sequence). J was trimmed by 9 bases and V by 4 bases; bases with no gene match: 9. The CDR3 is 15 amino acids. DNA of the CDR3: TGTGCCAGCAGCTCCTTTCTAGCGGGAGAGAGTGAGCAGTTCTTC. Amino acids: CASSSFLAGESEQFF.

This clonotype was counted at least ten times. The chain employs TRBV30 and TRBJ2-1; 11 positions agree with TRBD1. The junction had 4 bases not matched to a gene; V was cut back by 6 bases and J by 6 bases. Germline CDR1 is GTSNPN and CDR2 is SVGIG (reference sequence). This CDR3 is 13 amino acids long. The CDR3 protein is CACRDRGINEQFF. CDR3 in DNA: TGTGCCTGCCGGGACAGGGGGATCAATGAGCAGTTCTTC.

The sample holds many counts of this clonotype. The chain joins TRBV5-1 to TRBJ2-6, with 11 bases aligning to TRBD1. The germline V gene has CDR1 SGHRS and CDR2 YFSETQ. With V trimmed by 1 base and J by 0 bases, 3 bases remained unmatched. The length of the CDR3 is 18 residues. CDR3 in amino acids: CASSLRGTGGSGANVLTF. The CDR3 nucleotides read TGCGCCAGCAGCTTGAGGGGGACAGGGGGCTCTGGGGCCAACGTCCTGACTTTC. The whole variable domain, filled in from reference TRBV5-1 and TRBJ2-6, reads KAGVTQTPRYLIKTRGQQVTLSCSPISGHRSVSWYQQTPGQGLQFLFEYFSETQRNKGNFPGRFSGRQFSNSRSEMNVSTLELGDSALYLCASSLRGTGGSGANVLTFGAGSRLTVL.

Remarks on this clonotype: A read error likely explains this, since a far larger clone differs by one base. This sequence joins TRBV28 and TRBJ1-1; 8 bases map to TRBD1. The CDR3 covers 15 residues. Germline trimming cut 6 bases from V and 4 bases from J; bases unmatched to any gene: 10. Germline V gene lookup returns CDR1 MDHEN and CDR2 SYDVKM. For the CDR3, the DNA is TGTGCCAGCAGCAGTGCAGGGGGCATCGGCACTGAAGCTTTCTTT. Its protein product is CASSSAGGIGTEAFF.